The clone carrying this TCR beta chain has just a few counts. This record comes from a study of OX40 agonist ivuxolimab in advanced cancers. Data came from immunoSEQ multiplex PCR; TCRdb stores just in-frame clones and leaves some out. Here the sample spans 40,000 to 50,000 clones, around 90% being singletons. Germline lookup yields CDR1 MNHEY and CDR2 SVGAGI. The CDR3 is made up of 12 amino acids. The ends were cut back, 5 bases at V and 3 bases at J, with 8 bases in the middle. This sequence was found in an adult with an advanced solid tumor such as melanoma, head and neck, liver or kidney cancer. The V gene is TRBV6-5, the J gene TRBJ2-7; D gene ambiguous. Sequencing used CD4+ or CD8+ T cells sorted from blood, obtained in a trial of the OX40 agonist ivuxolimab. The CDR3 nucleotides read TGTGCCAGCAGTCCCGGTTACTACGAGCAGTACTTC. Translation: CASSPGYYEQYF.